A single sample is the source of the 32 T cell receptor beta chains below, sequenced in a study of shared T cell receptors in the human thymus (dated by TCRdb to the early 2020s). Library preparation used the immunoSEQ multiplex PCR assay. What TCRdb holds here is the immuneACCESS table cut down to in-frame rearrangements. Part of the clones is not present; checked against another copy, under half of the missing clones reflect an unresolved V gene, and the others are unexplained. Recorded for this sample are some 720,000 clones; approximately 90% of them occurred a single time. The top ten clones comprise approximately 0.01% of the sample. The sample was also linked to a second study, of human thymus T cells.

Sample: thymocytes. These receptors all stem from a boy under two years old with a congenital heart defect. Donor details come from another sample of the same person, matched by shared clones.

V usage is TRBV2 and J usage is TRBJ2-5; TRBD1 matches at 7 bases. Germline trimming cut 6 bases from V and 1 base from J; bases unmatched to any gene: 8. This CDR3 is 15 amino acids long. CDR1 is SNHLY and CDR2 is FYNNEI in the germline V gene. For the CDR3, the DNA is TGTGCCAGCAGCCCCCGGACAGGATTCCAAGAGACCCAGTACTTC. Amino acids: CASSPRTGFQETQYF.

This clone was counted a single time. The genes are TRBV4-3 and TRBJ2-1; possibly TRBD2 for D (6 bases). Germline CDR1 is LGHNA and CDR2 is YSLEER. This CDR3 has 17 residues. Trimming left V 2 bases short and J 5 bases short, with 19 bases between. CDR3 nucleotide sequence: TGCGCCAGCAGCCAAAAGCAATGGCGGGAACTAAACAATGAGCAGTTCTTC. Protein: CASSQKQWRELNNEQFF.

The V gene is TRBV7-2, the J gene TRBJ2-3, with a possible D match to TRBD1 (7 bases). Trimming removed 5 bases at V and 5 bases at J, with 14 bases between. The CDR3 is 14 amino acids. CDR1 is SGHTA, CDR2 FQGNSA, per germline. The CDR3 nucleotides are TGTGCCAGCAGCCCCGGAGGGGGCCAAGATACGCAGTATTTT. Translated, it gives CASSPGGGQDTQYF.

V and J are TRBV29-1 and TRBJ2-7; TRBD1 agrees at 11 bases. J was trimmed by 6 bases and V by 7 bases; bases with no gene match: 5. This CDR3 comprises 12 residues. The germline CDR1 and CDR2 sequences are SQVTM and ANQGSEA. The chain's CDR3 is CSAWDRGGEQYF. The CDR3 bases are TGCAGCGCTTGGGACAGGGGGGGCGAGCAGTACTTC.

This clone was found a few times. The rearrangement links TRBV19 to TRBJ2-1; TRBD1 matches at 8 bases. The CDR3 has 14 residues. Trimming took 5 bases from V and 6 from J; bases not matched to a gene: 6. The V gene's germline CDR1 is LNHDA and CDR2 SQIVND (reference sequence). CDR3 amino acids: CASSPQGASNEQFF. The CDR3, as DNA: TGTGCCAGTAGTCCGCAGGGGGCGTCCAATGAGCAGTTCTTC.

This chain links TRBV6-4 with TRBJ2-1; TRBD2 matches at 7 bases. The CDR3 runs to 15 residues. Looked up from germline, CDR1 is MRHNA and CDR2 is SNTAGT. V trimming: 3 bases; J trimming: 10 bases; junction bases outside the gene matches: 12. This CDR3 reads CASSDGGGYPGEQFF. In DNA form, the CDR3 reads TGTGCCAGCAGTGATGGGGGGGGATATCCGGGAGAGCAGTTCTTC.

The V call is TRBV23-1, the J call TRBJ1-1; D gene unclear. TRBV23-1 is marked as an open reading frame, function uncertain. V was trimmed by 6 bases and J by 2 bases, leaving 10 bases between them. The CDR3 is made up of 13 amino acids. CDR3 amino acids: CASRPTNNTEAFF. The CDR3 region has the DNA TGCGCCAGCAGGCCTACTAATAACACTGAAGCTTTCTTT.

This clone was detected once. The chain employs TRBV19 and TRBJ1-4; D is perhaps TRBD1 (5 bases). V was shortened by 3 bases and J by 7 bases, with 12 bases between the two germline ends. This CDR3 has 14 residues. Per the germline V gene, CDR1 is LNHDA and CDR2 is SQIVND (reference sequence). CDR3 DNA: TGTGCCAGTAGTATGGGGCAGGTAGCTGAAAAACTGTTTTTT. It is translated as CASSMGQVAEKLFF.

The chain uses TRBV11-2 and TRBJ2-7, with D possibly being TRBD2 (6 bases). V was trimmed by 4 bases and J by 2 bases, leaving 12 bases between them. There are 14 residues in the CDR3. CDR1 is SGHAT and CDR2 is FQNNGV in the germline V gene. The CDR3 is CASSSRDFPYEQYF. The CDR3 DNA follows: TGTGCCAGCAGCTCCAGGGACTTTCCCTACGAGCAGTACTTC.

This clone was counted a single time. The chain combines TRBV18 with TRBJ1-1; D gene ambiguous. Trimming took off 2 bases at V and 6 bases at J, with 13 bases between the two ends. The CDR3 sequence is 14 residues long. Germline V lookup: CDR1 KGHSH, CDR2 LQKENI. CDR3 coding DNA: TGTGCCAGCTCACCAACAGACGGATCTTCTGAAGCTTTCTTT. As protein: CASSPTDGSSEAFF.

This clone has a single count. The rearrangement links TRBV27 to TRBJ1-5, with 7 bases matching TRBD1. The CDR3 contains 15 residues. V lost 6 bases to trimming and J lost 10 bases; unmatched junction nucleotides: 15. Germline CDR1 is MNHEY and CDR2 is SMNVEV (reference sequence). CDR3 amino acids: CASSLTNDRAAPQHF. The DNA of the CDR3 is TGTGCCAGCAGCCTTACTAATGACAGGGCGGCCCCCCAGCATTTT.

This clone occurred once. The J gene is TRBJ2-7, the V gene TRBV27; 10 positions agree with TRBD1. V dropped 5 bases and J dropped 4; count of bases not matched to a gene: 5. This CDR3 region has 14 residues. Germline assignment: CDR1 MNHEY and CDR2 SMNVEV (reference sequence). CDR3 DNA sequence: TGTGCCAGCAGTCAGCCGGGACAGGGGTACGAGCAGTACTTC. Its translation is CASSQPGQGYEQYF.

The rearrangement links TRBV4-2 to TRBJ2-7, with TRBD2 identical over 15 bases. The CDR3 is 19 amino acids. After removal of 4 bases from V and 1 base from J, the junction contained 11 bases not matched to a gene. Germline V gives CDR1 LGHNA, CDR2 YNFKEQ. CDR3 sequence reads: CASSLHPGLAGGPSYEQYF. DNA for the CDR3: TGTGCCAGCAGCCTCCATCCGGGACTAGCGGGAGGACCATCCTACGAGCAGTACTTC.

The chain carries TRBV4-1 and TRBJ2-7; tentative D call: TRBD2 (6 bases). The ends were cut back, 3 bases at V and 3 bases at J, with 12 bases in the middle. CDR3 length equals 14 residues. CDR1 and CDR2 from the germline V gene are MGHRA and YSYEKL. The CDR3 DNA follows: TGCGCCAGCAGCCAGGGCCCGGGGGTCTACGAGCAGTACTTC. Translating gives CASSQGPGVYEQYF.

The CDR3 region is CSVSGTGQTGPYGYTF. For the CDR3, the DNA is TGCAGCGTTAGCGGGACAGGGCAAACAGGCCCCTATGGCTACACCTTC. This rearrangement joins TRBV29-1 to TRBJ1-2; 9 bases line up with TRBD1. CDR1 is SQVTM, CDR2 ANQGSEA, per germline. The CDR3 covers 16 residues. Trimming removed 5 bases from V and 4 bases from J; junction bases left unmatched: 14.

This clone came up once. The J gene is TRBJ1-2, the V gene TRBV5-1; D ambiguous. The CDR3 is made up of 15 amino acids. From germline, CDR1 is SGHRS and CDR2 YFSETQ. Trimming removed 0 bases from V and 5 bases from J, with 14 bases in between. CDR3 sequence (DNA): TGCGCCAGCAGCTTGGCGGGTCTGGTCGGATATGGCTACACCTTC. Translating gives CASSLAGLVGYGYTF.

This clone has more than one count but fewer than ten. The chain uses TRBV5-4 and TRBJ1-2; no clear D gene. This CDR3 comprises 15 residues. Germline lookup yields CDR1 SGHNT and CDR2 YYREEE (reference sequence). V was pared by 2 bases and J by 4 bases, with 15 bases between. CDR3: CASSLEARSSYGYTF. In DNA, the CDR3 is TGTGCCAGCAGCTTAGAGGCTAGGAGTTCCTATGGCTACACCTTC.

This chain uses TRBV5-1 with TRBJ2-7; the D gene is possibly TRBD1 (5 bases). Germline V gene sequence: CDR1 SGHRS, CDR2 YFSETQ. The V end was cut by 1 base, the J end by 2 bases, with 16 bases between. The CDR3 consists of 16 residues. The CDR3 region is CASSLIPSQGAYEQYF. The DNA for the CDR3 is TGCGCCAGCAGCTTGATACCCAGTCAAGGGGCCTACGAGCAGTACTTC.

This chain uses TRBV14 with TRBJ2-7; D gene uncertain. Germline CDR1 and CDR2: SGHDN and FVKESK. Trimming took 0 bases from V and 3 from J, leaving 9 bases between them. This CDR3 contains 14 residues. CDR3 loop: CASSQEGWYYEQYF. The CDR3 DNA reads as TGTGCCAGCAGCCAAGAGGGCTGGTACTACGAGCAGTACTTC.

Remarks on this clone: The junction departs from germline at one end; a sequencing error may be responsible. This chain uses TRBV11-2 with TRBJ1-1; TRBD1 matches 7 bases. This CDR3 region has 13 residues. The germline gives CDR1 SGHAT, CDR2 FQNNGV. CDR3 bases: TGTGCCAGCAGCTTAAACCTAGGGACAGCCTTAGGGTTC. Its translation is CASSLNLGTALGF.

J is TRBJ2-1 and V is TRBV29-1; TRBD1 matches 12 bases. This CDR3 is 16 amino acids long. V was clipped by 5 bases and J by 6 bases; unmatched bases: 11. Per the germline V gene, CDR1 is SQVTM and CDR2 is ANQGSEA. The DNA for the CDR3 is TGCAGCGTTACCGCCACCGGGACAGGGGGCCTCAATGAGCAGTTCTTC. Protein product: CSVTATGTGGLNEQFF.

This chain uses TRBV4-2 with TRBJ2-5; D unresolved. The length of the CDR3 is 16 residues. Per the germline V gene, CDR1 is LGHNA and CDR2 is YNFKEQ. Trimming cost V 0 bases and J 2 bases, with 13 bases left between them. DNA for the CDR3: TGTGCCAGCAGCCAAGAGGCGGCGCGGAGTCAAGAGACCCAGTACTTC. As protein: CASSQEAARSQETQYF.

This clone appeared a single time. CDR3 in amino acids: CASSPGWEQFF. CDR3 coding DNA: TGTGCCAGCAGCCCCGGGTGGGAGCAGTTCTTC. This rearrangement joins TRBV4-2 to TRBJ2-1; D uncertain. Germline CDR1 reads LGHNA; CDR2 reads YNFKEQ. Trimming stripped 4 bases from V and 10 bases from J, with 8 bases between. This CDR3 comprises 11 residues.

The rearrangement uses TRBV10-3 and TRBJ2-7, with 8 bases that match TRBD1. The CDR3 runs to 13 residues. Germline assignment: CDR1 ENHRY and CDR2 SYGVKD. J gave up 3 bases and V 8 bases, and 6 bases lay outside the gene matches. This chain's CDR3 is CAIGPTGDYEQYF. The DNA of the CDR3 is TGTGCCATCGGCCCGACAGGGGACTACGAGCAGTACTTC.

As concerns this clone: One junction end does not reproduce the germline sequence, and a read error may be involved. The chain joins TRBV9 to TRBJ2-7; 9 bases map to TRBD2. The CDR3 is 19 amino acids. CDR1 SGDLS and CDR2 YYNGEE come from the germline V gene. In DNA, the CDR3 is TGTGCCAGCATCGTAGCGGGTTGGGGTAGCGGGAGTCTTGCTTACGAGCAGTACTTC. Translation: CASIVAGWGSGSLAYEQYF.

This chain uses TRBV7-9 with TRBJ2-1; no clear D gene. V lost 1 base and J 3 bases, leaving 19 bases between the germline ends. Germline V lookup: CDR1 SEHNR, CDR2 FQNEAQ (reference sequence). This CDR3 comprises 18 residues. DNA for the CDR3: TGTGCCAGCAGCTTAGACCCCGGTGAGCCGATTTACTACAATGAGCAGTTCTTC. It yields the protein CASSLDPGEPIYYNEQFF.

The rearrangement links TRBV5-1 to TRBJ1-3; no firm D call. Germline lookup yields CDR1 SGHRS and CDR2 YFSETQ. V was clipped by 0 bases and J by 0 bases, with 7 bases between them. The CDR3 totals 15 residues. CDR3 nucleotides: TGCGCCAGCAGCTTGGACGGGTTCTCTGGAAACACCATATATTTT. Its translation is CASSLDGFSGNTIYF. Full variable domain (missing parts from reference TRBV5-1 and TRBJ1-3): KAGVTQTPRYLIKTRGQQVTLSCSPISGHRSVSWYQQTPGQGLQFLFEYFSETQRNKGNFPGRFSGRQFSNSRSEMNVSTLELGDSALYLCASSLDGFSGNTIYFGEGSWLTVV.

V gene TRBV6-6 combines with J gene TRBJ1-4; TRBD1 aligns across 9 bases. J lost 8 bases, V lost 8 bases, and 12 bases had no gene match. The CDR3 has 15 amino acids. The germline gives CDR1 MNHNY, CDR2 SVGAGI (reference sequence). CDR3 in DNA: TGTGCCAGCTCAGCCCCAACAGGGGGCGAAGAAAAACTGTTTTTT. It specifies CASSAPTGGEEKLFF.

The chain is built from TRBV25-1 and TRBJ2-3; D unclear. The V gene lost 2 bases and the J gene lost 10 bases, with 13 bases spanning the gap. The CDR3 is 13 amino acids. Germline CDR1 reads MGHDK; CDR2 reads SYGVNS. The CDR3 nucleotides read TGTGCCAGCAGTGAACGAGGTCGCGTTCCGCAGTATTTT. Encoded protein: CASSERGRVPQYF.

This chain uses TRBV4-1 with TRBJ2-1; 8 nucleotides line up with TRBD2. CDR3 length: 17 residues. Germline values: CDR1 MGHRA, CDR2 YSYEKL. V was clipped by 3 bases and J by 7 bases; unmatched bases: 14. CDR3 sequence: CASSHDPSGRGSNEQFF. Here the CDR3 DNA reads TGCGCCAGCAGCCATGATCCTAGCGGGCGAGGGTCTAATGAGCAGTTCTTC.

The chain has TRBV4-2 and TRBJ2-2; the match to TRBD2 covers 9 bases. The V segment lost 8 bases and the J segment 6 bases; nucleotides outside the gene matches: 10. The V gene's germline CDR1 is LGHNA and CDR2 YNFKEQ. The CDR3 has 15 residues. Written as DNA, the CDR3 is TGTGCCAGCCTACAGCGGGAGGCGTTTCCCGGGGAGCTGTTTTTT. This gives the protein CASLQREAFPGELFF.

CDR3 residues: CASSLLQGYQPQHF. The CDR3 DNA reads as TGTGCCAGCAGTTTACTACAGGGTTATCAGCCCCAGCATTTT. V usage is TRBV28 and J usage is TRBJ1-5; perhaps TRBD1 as D (6 bases). CDR3 size: 14 residues. CDR1 and CDR2 (germline): MDHEN, SYDVKM. Trimming pared 2 bases from V and 5 bases from J, leaving 10 bases between.